The clone carrying this TCR beta chain was detected many times. Its antigen is not identified. The sample is drawn from a study of T-cell reconstitution after alpha-beta-depleted transplantation in children. Unique molecular identifiers featured in how the TCRbeta library was prepared. Via MiXCR, TCRdb re-called the PCR reads, giving one row per CDR3 protein. The top ten clones hold around 15% of a sample with around 490,000 distinct CDR3 sequences, over 10% of them seen once. This CDR3 has 15 amino acids. CDR1 is LNHNV and CDR2 is YYDKDF in the germline V gene (reference sequence). The V end was cut by 3 bases, the J end by 1 base, with 12 bases between. General observations from the study: The origin of alpha-beta T cells about two months after transplant was reportedly several hundred expanded graft clones. Some patients owed their high day-60 TCRbeta diversity to surviving recipient T cells and thymic progenitors. Once a year had passed after transplant, T-cell counts and diversity came mostly from newly produced T cells.

The input for sequencing was PBMCs, mostly from graft donor cells, taken 180 days after TCRalphabeta/CD19-depleted stem cell transplant. This TCR derives from a female patient aged 2 to 10 who had a stem cell transplant for aplastic anemia, so the T cells may come from the graft donor. V gene TRBV15 combines with J gene TRBJ2-5; D might be TRBD2 (6 bases). CDR3 sequence reads: CATSSGGRAQETQYF. DNA for the CDR3: TGTGCCACCAGCAGTGGAGGGCGTGCCCAAGAGACCCAGTACTTC.